Presented here are 22 T cell receptor beta chains from one specimen sequenced in a study of T cells in Graves' hyperthyroidism and ophthalmopathy. Amplified TCR beta CDR3 regions came from RNA transcripts. The HTBI primer set served for first-round RT-PCR of the TCR CDR3. MiXCR, run by TCRdb on the multiplex PCR reads, gives a single entry per CDR3 protein. This table holds some 560,000 distinct CDR3 sequences, approximately 15% found once. Sequencing was done on a sample of blood. Source of these receptors: a middle-aged woman with Graves' hyperthyroidism.

This clonotype was seen more than once but under ten times. The V and J genes are TRBV29-1 and TRBJ1-2; TRBD1 matches at 7 bases. The length of the CDR3 is 15 residues. J lost 3 bases, V lost 3 bases, and 10 bases had no gene match. CDR1 and CDR2 (germline): SQVTM, ANQGSEA. CDR3 protein: CSVDRGGTGDYGYTF. The CDR3 bases are TGCAGCGTTGATCGAGGGGGCACGGGGGACTATGGCTACACCTTC.

This clonotype occurred a few times. The genes are TRBV2 and TRBJ2-5; D possibly corresponds to TRBD2 (6 bases). Trimming removed 6 bases at V and 2 bases at J, with 13 bases between. CDR3 size: 14 residues. The germline gives CDR1 SNHLY, CDR2 FYNNEI. Here the CDR3 reads CASSGGLAQETQYF. Written as DNA, the CDR3 is TGTGCCAGCAGCGGAGGGCTAGCGCAAGAGACCCAGTACTTC.

This clonotype was counted many times. This rearrangement joins TRBV11-3 to TRBJ2-7; unclear D gene. CDR3 size: 13 residues. Looked up from germline, CDR1 is SGHNT and CDR2 is YENEEA. V was trimmed by 4 bases and J by 0 bases, leaving 7 bases between them. CDR3 sequence reads: CASSSRLSYEQYF. The CDR3 DNA is TGTGCCAGCAGCTCTAGGCTCTCCTACGAGCAGTACTTC.

The chain links TRBV10-3 to TRBJ2-2; 11 bases line up with TRBD1. Germline V gives CDR1 ENHRY, CDR2 SYGVKD. The CDR3 length is 16 residues. The V and J ends lost 6 bases and 5 bases, in that order; junction bases with no gene match: 8. The CDR3 region has the DNA TGTGCCATCAGAGGACAGGGGGCGACCCGGACCGGGGAGCTGTTTTTT. Amino acid sequence: CAIRGQGATRTGELFF.

The rearrangement joins TRBV2 to TRBJ2-1, with unresolved D. Looked up from germline, CDR1 is SNHLY and CDR2 is FYNNEI. CDR3 length: 14 residues. Deletions cut 8 bases from V and 3 bases from J, with 14 bases between. The CDR3 spells CASDPHSGYNEQFF. Written as DNA, the CDR3 is TGTGCCAGCGATCCACACTCTGGCTACAATGAGCAGTTCTTC.

This clonotype was recorded at least ten times. The rearrangement uses TRBV7-2 and TRBJ2-5; 10 bases map to TRBD1. With 5 bases clipped from V and 6 bases from J, the junction kept 9 bases outside the gene matches. The germline gives CDR1 SGHTA, CDR2 FQGNSA. This CDR3 spans 15 amino acids. In DNA form, the CDR3 reads TGTGCCAGCAGCGGAGGGACAGGGGTTAGGAAGACCCAGTACTTC. Its protein is CASSGGTGVRKTQYF.

This clonotype was observed at least ten times. J is TRBJ2-5 and V is TRBV11-1; a weak D match, TRBD1 (5 bases). The CDR3 totals 13 residues. Deletions cut 3 bases from V and 5 bases from J, with 10 bases between. Looked up from germline, CDR1 is SGHAT and CDR2 is FQDESV (reference sequence). The CDR3 sequence is CASSFQGGETQYF. The CDR3 DNA is TGTGCCAGCAGCTTCCAGGGCGGCGAGACCCAGTACTTC.

In this sample, this clonotype turned up many times. The CDR3 loop reads CSARAKTSGRTLGEQYF. In nucleotides, the CDR3 is TGCAGTGCTAGAGCCAAGACTAGCGGGAGGACCCTTGGGGAGCAGTACTTC. The genes are TRBV20-1 and TRBJ2-7; TRBD2 matches 13 bases. V gave up 1 base and J gave up 7 bases; unmatched junction bases: 13. Germline assignment: CDR1 DFQATT and CDR2 SNEGSKA (reference sequence). CDR3 length equals 17 residues.

This clonotype showed up many times. This rearrangement joins TRBV28 to TRBJ2-7; D gene uncertain. V lost 7 bases to trimming and J lost 2 bases, with 9 bases between them. Germline assignment: CDR1 MDHEN and CDR2 SYDVKM. The CDR3 runs to 12 residues. The CDR3 protein is CASKGSPYEQYF. The CDR3, as DNA: TGTGCCAGCAAGGGCAGTCCCTACGAGCAGTACTTC. Variable domain in full (rest from reference TRBV28 and TRBJ2-7): DVKVTQSSRYLVKRTGEKVFLECVQDMDHENMFWYRQDPGLGLRLIYFSYDVKMKEKGDIPEGYSVSREKKERFSLILESASTNQTSMYLCASKGSPYEQYFGPGTRLTVT.

This clonotype showed up many times. The rearrangement uses TRBV28 and TRBJ2-3, with 12 positions matching TRBD2. The junction had 11 bases not matched to a gene; V was cut back by 7 bases and J by 0 bases. The CDR3 has 18 amino acids. Germline V gives CDR1 MDHEN, CDR2 SYDVKM. Here the CDR3 DNA reads TGTGCCAGCACGCCCGGGACTAGCGGGCCATATAGCACAGATACGCAGTATTTT. Its translation: CASTPGTSGPYSTDTQYF.

This clonotype was counted between two and nine times. The genes are TRBV7-3 and TRBJ2-1; D perhaps matches TRBD2 (5 bases). Per the germline V gene, CDR1 is SGHTA and CDR2 is FQGTGA. Trimming stripped 5 bases from V and 7 bases from J, with 18 bases between. The CDR3 is 15 residues long. This CDR3 is CASSPGGSVRNEQFF. DNA of the CDR3: TGTGCCAGCAGCCCCGGCGGGTCCGTCAGGAATGAGCAGTTCTTC.

The sample holds many counts of this clonotype. This chain links TRBV3-1 with TRBJ2-7, with 8 bases aligning to TRBD1. Trimming cost V 3 bases and J 4 bases; bases outside gene matches: 5. This CDR3 spans 14 amino acids. Germline-derived CDR1 and CDR2 are LGHDT and YNNKEL (reference sequence). The CDR3 spells CASSQPGQEYEQYF. DNA of the CDR3: TGTGCCAGCAGCCAGCCGGGACAGGAGTACGAGCAGTACTTC.

This clonotype was detected many times. The chain employs TRBV6-2 or TRBV6-3 and TRBJ2-7, with D possibly matching TRBD2 (6 bases). V was cut by 2 bases and J by 6 bases, with 14 bases left in between. The CDR3 sequence is 14 residues long. Germline V gene data show CDR1 as MNHEY and CDR2 as SVGEGT. CDR3 in amino acids: CASSYVSGAGEQYF. CDR3 nucleotide sequence: TGTGCCAGCAGTTACGTTTCGGGAGCTGGCGAGCAGTACTTC.

This clonotype was seen repeatedly, ten times or more. The chain links TRBV20-1 to TRBJ2-1, with 7 bases aligning to TRBD2. CDR1 and CDR2 from the germline V gene are DFQATT and SNEGSKA (reference sequence). The CDR3 is made up of 14 amino acids. V gave up 6 bases and J gave up 3 bases; unmatched junction bases: 8. The CDR3 DNA sequence: TGCAGTGCACCGTGGGAGGGAGGCTACAATGAGCAGTTCTTC. This sequence encodes CSAPWEGGYNEQFF.

V is TRBV20-1 and J is TRBJ2-5; 14 bases agree with TRBD2. Germline-derived CDR1 and CDR2 are DFQATT and SNEGSKA (reference sequence). V was pared by 4 bases and J by 6 bases, with 7 bases of the junction left unmatched. The CDR3 contains 15 residues. The CDR3 loop reads CSAIRGLAGAQTQYF. The CDR3 nucleotides read TGCAGTGCTATCCGGGGACTAGCGGGAGCGCAGACCCAGTACTTC.

In DNA, the CDR3 is TGTGCCAGCAGTGACAGGCCCCGGGAGATGACAGATACGCAGTATTTT. This translates into CASSDRPREMTDTQYF. This sequence joins TRBV6-4 and TRBJ2-3; maybe TRBD2 (6 bases). The CDR3 is 16 residues long. Germline assignment: CDR1 MRHNA and CDR2 SNTAGT. V dropped 2 bases and J dropped 3 bases, with 15 bases sitting between them.

This clonotype was detected ten times or more. This chain joins TRBV2 and TRBJ2-1; 11 nucleotides agree with TRBD2. Germline CDR1 SNHLY, CDR2 FYNNEI. Germline trimming cut 6 bases from V and 8 bases from J; bases unmatched to any gene: 6. The CDR3 is 14 residues long. Here the CDR3 DNA reads TGTGCCAGCAGCCGACTAGCGGGAAGGGATGAGCAGTTCTTC. It translates to CASSRLAGRDEQFF.

Ten or more counts support this clonotype. At one boundary the junction diverges from the germline segment, which might be a read error. The chain recombines TRBV12-3 or TRBV12-4 with TRBJ2-1; D not certain. This CDR3 is 15 amino acids long. Here the CDR3 reads CASSFWPASFNEQFF. The CDR3 coding sequence is TGTGCCAGCAGTTTCTGGCCCGCCTCCTTCAATGAGCAGTTCTTC.

This clonotype was counted at least ten times. The V and J genes are TRBV5-1 and TRBJ2-7, with 8 bases fitting TRBD2. CDR3 length equals 17 residues. The J segment lost 2 bases and the V segment lost 0 bases, leaving 10 bases of the junction unmatched. Germline loops: CDR1 SGHRS, CDR2 YFSETQ. The CDR3 protein is CASSLVPFDSGTYEQYF. The CDR3 coding sequence is TGCGCCAGCAGCTTGGTTCCGTTTGATAGCGGGACCTACGAGCAGTACTTC.

The gene calls are TRBV20-1 and TRBJ1-1; weak D call: TRBD1 (5 bases). The CDR3 has 13 residues. The V end lost 6 bases, the J end lost 0 bases, and 11 bases lay between the germline ends. Germline CDR1 DFQATT, CDR2 SNEGSKA (reference sequence). This CDR3 reads CSATDQMNTEAFF. As DNA, the CDR3 is TGCAGTGCGACAGACCAGATGAACACTGAAGCTTTCTTT.

This clonotype was seen many times. This sequence joins TRBV20-1 and TRBJ2-7; D is tentatively TRBD1 or TRBD2 (5 bases each). The CDR3 has 14 amino acids. V lost 2 bases and J lost 5, with 16 bases in between. The germline gives CDR1 DFQATT, CDR2 SNEGSKA (reference sequence). DNA for the CDR3: TGCAGTGCTAGAAGCGGCAGGGTTACCCACGAGCAGTACTTC. Translated: CSARSGRVTHEQYF.

On this clonotype: A much larger clone lies a single base off, so this may be a read error. The genes are TRBV2 and TRBJ2-5; 7 nucleotides agree with TRBD2. Germline CDR1 and CDR2: SNHLY and FYNNEI. Trimming at V came to 6 bases and at J to 5 bases, leaving 9 bases not matched to a gene. The CDR3 is 14 residues long. The CDR3 loop is CASRGTTSGETQYF. The CDR3 DNA follows: TGTGCCAGCAGGGGGACTACCTCTGGGGAGACCCAGTACTTC. Full variable domain (remainder filled in from reference TRBV2 and TRBJ2-5): EPEVTQTPSHQVTQMGQEVILRCVPISNHLYFYWYRQILGQKVEFLVSFYNNEISEKSEIFDDQFSVERPDGSNFTLKIRSTKLEDSAMYFCASRGTTSGETQYFGPGTRLLVL.